Sequencing of this T cell receptor (beta chain) was carried out in a study of blood T cell repertoires in COVID-19. The germline V gene encodes CDR1 WNHNN and CDR2 SYGVQD (reference sequence). V gave up 9 bases and J gave up 5 bases, with 20 bases separating them. CDR3 size: 15 residues. Everyone who took part was 18 to 89 years old, and they came from 24 US areas. Cohort allocation depended upon clinical history that participants reported. Sequenced by immunoSEQ multiplex PCR; TCRdb stores in-frame clones only, minus some. The sample consists of about 180,000 clones, about 91% of them appearing once. A few counts support this clone.

The clonotype was recovered from a middle-aged woman with acute COVID-19. The rearrangement uses TRBV10-1 and TRBJ2-1; possible D gene TRBD1, 7 bases. Sequencing was carried out using PBMCs or T cells enriched from blood (not recorded which). CDR3 coding DNA: TGCGCCAGTGGCCCATCAGGGGGGTTGAACAATGAGCAGTTCTTC. This encodes CASGPSGGLNNEQFF.